This T cell receptor (beta chain) emerged from a study of T cell responses to AZD1222 COVID-19 vaccine. Germline V CDR1 and CDR2: LNHDA, SQIVND (reference sequence). The CDR3 is made up of 14 amino acids. V lost 3 bases, J lost 0 bases, and 8 bases lay in between. Some clones are missing from TCRdb's copy, which holds only in-frame ones; the method was immunoSEQ multiplex PCR. Seen here are about 190,000 clones, 85% to 95% observed once, and the top ten hold about 9%. The sample consisted of peripheral blood, taken on day 0 of AZD1222 vaccination. The V gene is TRBV19, the J gene TRBJ1-2; D not resolved. The sequence came from an adult in good health. Here the CDR3 DNA reads TGTGCCAGTAGTATCGGGGTTTCTAACTATGGCTACACCTTC. This translates into CASSIGVSNYGYTF.